The 22 T cell receptor beta chains listed next were all sequenced from one sample in a study of graft-versus-host responses after intestinal transplantation. These receptors' antigens are unknown. Sequencing used immunoSEQ multiplex PCR; TCRdb keeps in-frame clones, though not all of them. The sample lists around 100,000 clones; more than 85% were seen once. This sample comprised unstimulated CD4+ T cells sorted from spleen or lymph node cells, obtained before transplant. These receptors were taken from a human donor who was the organ donor for an intestinal transplant.

The genes are TRBV5-1 and TRBJ2-1, with 9 positions matching TRBD1. Germline assignment: CDR1 SGHRS and CDR2 YFSETQ. This CDR3 contains 21 residues. J was trimmed by 1 base and V by 2 bases; bases with no gene match: 19. DNA of the CDR3: TGCGCCAGCAGCTTCTTCCGAATTTTGCCGACAGGGGGACAATCCTACAATGAGCAGTTCTTC. It codes for CASSFFRILPTGGQSYNEQFF.

V gene TRBV9 combines with J gene TRBJ2-2, with 8 nucleotides matching TRBD2. CDR3 length: 16 amino acids. V lost 4 bases, J lost 5 bases, and 10 bases stayed unmatched. Germline V gives CDR1 SGDLS, CDR2 YYNGEE. CDR3 protein: CASSSKAGGKTGELFF. As DNA, the CDR3 is TGTGCCAGCAGCTCTAAGGCGGGGGGCAAGACCGGGGAGCTGTTTTTT.

In the case of this clone: The same CDR3 arises from other DNA sequences in this sample as well. As DNA, the CDR3 is TGTGCCAGCAGTTACAGGGGCGATCAGCCCCAGCATTTT. As protein: CASSYRGDQPQHF. The chain recombines TRBV6-5 with TRBJ1-5; possibly TRBD1 for D (5 bases). In germline, CDR1 is MNHEY, CDR2 SVGAGI. V was pared by 2 bases and J by 5 bases, with 7 bases between. The CDR3 sequence is 13 residues long.

The chain's CDR3 is CASSLSSAPPYNEQFF. The CDR3 DNA sequence: TGTGCCAGCAGCCTCAGCAGCGCACCCCCCTACAATGAGCAGTTCTTC. The chain carries TRBV7-8 and TRBJ2-1; D call uncertain. Germline lookup yields CDR1 SGHVS and CDR2 FQNEAQ. The ends were cut back, 5 bases at V and 2 bases at J, with 16 bases in the middle. The CDR3 has 16 amino acids. Combining the CDR3 with reference TRBV7-8 and TRBJ2-1 gives the whole variable domain GAGVSQSPRYKVAKRGQDVALRCDPISGHVSLFWYQQALGQGPEFLTYFQNEAQLDKSGLPSDRFFAERPEGSVSTLKIQRTQQEDSAVYLCASSLSSAPPYNEQFFGPGTRLTVL.

The J gene is TRBJ1-2, the V gene TRBV4-2; a weak D match, TRBD1 (5 bases). The V gene lost 1 base and the J gene lost 4 bases, with 13 bases spanning the gap. The CDR3 runs to 15 residues. CDR1 LGHNA and CDR2 YNFKEQ come from the germline V gene. In DNA, the CDR3 is TGTGCCAGCAGCCAAGGGGCAGGGAGTTCCTATGGCTACACCTTC. Protein: CASSQGAGSSYGYTF.

This sequence joins TRBV6-1 and TRBJ2-7, with TRBD2 as a possible D gene (7 bases). Germline-derived CDR1 and CDR2 are MNHNS and SASEGT. This CDR3 comprises 15 residues. The V gene lost 2 bases and the J gene lost 3 bases, with 14 bases spanning the gap. Here the CDR3 DNA reads TGTGCCAGCAGTGAACAGAGGGGGGGCCTCTACGAGCAGTACTTC. Its translation is CASSEQRGGLYEQYF.

V gene TRBV6-5 combines with J gene TRBJ1-1; no clear D gene. CDR1 and CDR2 (germline): MNHEY, SVGAGI. The germline V and J ends were trimmed by 3 bases and 11 bases, with 10 bases remaining between them. The CDR3 runs to 11 residues. CDR3 sequence: CASSYGRRAFF. CDR3 bases: TGTGCCAGCAGTTATGGGAGAAGGGCTTTCTTT.

The chain carries TRBV11-1 and TRBJ2-3, with 8 bases fitting TRBD2. The CDR3 has 15 residues. V trimming: 0 bases; J trimming: 5 bases; junction bases outside the gene matches: 4. The germline V gene has CDR1 SGHAT and CDR2 FQDESV (reference sequence). CDR3 sequence (DNA): TGTGCCAGCAGCTTAGCCGGGGGGGCCGTAGATACGCAGTATTTT. Translated: CASSLAGGAVDTQYF.

The chain combines TRBV5-4 with TRBJ1-2, with 8 bases matching TRBD1. V shed 2 bases and J 4 bases; nucleotides not matched to a gene: 1. The CDR3 contains 13 residues. Germline V gives CDR1 SGHNT, CDR2 YYREEE (reference sequence). CDR3 protein: CASSFDRGYGYTF. The CDR3 region has the DNA TGTGCCAGCAGCTTCGACAGGGGCTATGGCTACACCTTC.

Here the CDR3 reads CASRSNWGEKLFF. CDR3 coding DNA: TGCGCCAGCAGGAGCAATTGGGGTGAAAAACTGTTTTTT. The J gene is TRBJ1-4, the V gene TRBV5-1; D call uncertain. Germline-derived CDR1 and CDR2 are SGHRS and YFSETQ. The CDR3 spans 13 residues. V lost 5 bases and J 7 bases, leaving 12 bases between the germline ends.

This chain connects TRBV6-1 to TRBJ2-6, with no clear D. The germline V gene encodes CDR1 MNHNS and CDR2 SASEGT. This CDR3 has 15 residues. Deletions cut 3 bases from V and 0 bases from J, with 6 bases between. The CDR3 DNA reads as TGTGCCAGCAGTGAGAAGGTCTCTGGGGCCAACGTCCTGACTTTC. This sequence encodes CASSEKVSGANVLTF.

The J gene is TRBJ2-7, the V gene TRBV6-1; D perhaps matches TRBD2 (5 bases). This CDR3 spans 14 amino acids. In germline, CDR1 is MNHNS, CDR2 SASEGT. Trimming shortened V by 5 bases and J by 1 base, and 12 bases separated the two germline ends. The CDR3 DNA reads as TGTGCCAGCAGTCAACTCCGGGGATCCTACGAGCAGTACTTC. As protein: CASSQLRGSYEQYF.

The chain is built from TRBV28 and TRBJ1-6; 7 bases line up with TRBD1. Per the germline V gene, CDR1 is MDHEN and CDR2 is SYDVKM. After removal of 6 bases from V and 7 bases from J, the junction contained 12 bases not matched to a gene. The CDR3 is 16 amino acids. The chain's CDR3 is CASSHRGIEINSPLHF. Here the CDR3 DNA reads TGTGCCAGCAGCCACAGGGGCATTGAGATCAATTCACCCCTCCACTTT. Complete variable domain (other parts from reference TRBV28 and TRBJ1-6): DVKVTQSSRYLVKRTGEKVFLECVQDMDHENMFWYRQDPGLGLRLIYFSYDVKMKEKGDIPEGYSVSREKKERFSLILESASTNQTSMYLCASSHRGIEINSPLHFGNGTRLTVT.

The V call is TRBV2, the J call TRBJ2-1; 11 bases match TRBD2. Looked up from germline, CDR1 is SNHLY and CDR2 is FYNNEI. The CDR3 has 17 amino acids. With 7 bases clipped from V and 4 bases from J, the junction kept 12 bases outside the gene matches. CDR3 nucleotide sequence: TGTGCCAGCATAAGGCTAGCGGGGGGCCCGGAATACAATGAGCAGTTCTTC. Its protein product is CASIRLAGGPEYNEQFF.

The chain is built from TRBV18 and TRBJ1-1, with no clear D. The CDR3 contains 15 residues. The V end was cut by 3 bases, the J end by 2 bases, with 13 bases between. Germline V gene data show CDR1 as KGHSH and CDR2 as LQKENI. CDR3 sequence (DNA): TGTGCCAGCTCACCCTGGACCACCGGAAACACTGAAGCTTTCTTT. Translating it yields CASSPWTTGNTEAFF.

This chain connects TRBV30 to TRBJ2-5; 11 bases line up with TRBD2. Trimming took 2 bases from V and 8 from J; bases not matched to a gene: 4. Germline CDR1 and CDR2: GTSNPN and SVGIG (reference sequence). The length of the CDR3 is 13 residues. The CDR3 loop is CAWSLAGGNTQYF. The DNA of the CDR3 is TGTGCCTGGAGTTTAGCGGGGGGGAATACCCAGTACTTC.

The gene calls are TRBV6-5 and TRBJ1-6, with TRBD1 as a possible D gene (5 bases). Trimming took 7 bases from V and 3 from J, leaving 7 bases between them. The CDR3 totals 13 residues. Germline lookup yields CDR1 MNHEY and CDR2 SVGAGI. The CDR3 sequence: CASTGGYNSPLHF. In DNA form, the CDR3 reads TGTGCCAGCACGGGGGGCTATAATTCACCCCTCCACTTT.

This chain joins TRBV25-1 and TRBJ1-1; D is possibly TRBD1 (5 bases). V shed 5 bases and J shed 8 bases, with 18 bases lying between them. Per the germline V gene, CDR1 is MGHDK and CDR2 is SYGVNS. The CDR3 spans 14 residues. The CDR3 is CASSIGTVPGEAFF. Written as DNA, the CDR3 is TGTGCCAGCAGTATCGGGACCGTGCCGGGAGAAGCTTTCTTT. The whole variable domain, filled in from reference TRBV25-1 and TRBJ1-1, reads EADIYQTPRYLVIGTGKKITLECSQTMGHDKMYWYQQDPGMELHLIHYSYGVNSTEKGDLSSESTVSRIRTEHFPLTLESARPSHTSQYLCASSIGTVPGEAFFGQGTRLTVV.

The chain links TRBV2 to TRBJ2-4; the D is unclear. Germline CDR1 is SNHLY and CDR2 is FYNNEI. This CDR3 contains 13 residues. V lost 2 bases to trimming and J lost 8 bases, with 10 bases between them. The CDR3 here is CASSEMGLHIQYF. CDR3 in DNA: TGTGCCAGCAGTGAAATGGGATTGCACATTCAGTACTTC.

The chain employs TRBV5-1 and TRBJ2-1; D is ambiguous. The germline V gene encodes CDR1 SGHRS and CDR2 YFSETQ. The CDR3 spans 14 residues. Between the trimmed V and J ends, which lost 4 bases and 6 bases, there was a span of 14 bases. In DNA, the CDR3 is TGCGCCAGCAGCGGGAAGGGTTCCCTCAATGAGCAGTTCTTC. It is translated as CASSGKGSLNEQFF.

This sequence joins TRBV5-8 and TRBJ1-5; D remains ambiguous. The CDR3 is 13 amino acids. Per the germline V gene, CDR1 is SGHTS and CDR2 is YDEGEE. V lost 0 bases, J lost 6 bases, and 7 bases lay in between. The CDR3 sequence: CASSLVAGQPQHF. The CDR3 DNA sequence: TGTGCCAGCAGCTTGGTCGCGGGTCAGCCCCAGCATTTT.

This clone was recorded once. The gene calls are TRBV27 and TRBJ1-6, with D uncertain. The CDR3 contains 13 residues. V was pared by 7 bases and J by 9 bases, with 13 bases between. CDR1 is MNHEY and CDR2 is SMNVEV in the germline V gene (reference sequence). CDR3 protein: CASKGQSGSPLHF. CDR3 coding DNA: TGTGCCAGCAAGGGTCAATCGGGTTCACCCCTCCACTTT.